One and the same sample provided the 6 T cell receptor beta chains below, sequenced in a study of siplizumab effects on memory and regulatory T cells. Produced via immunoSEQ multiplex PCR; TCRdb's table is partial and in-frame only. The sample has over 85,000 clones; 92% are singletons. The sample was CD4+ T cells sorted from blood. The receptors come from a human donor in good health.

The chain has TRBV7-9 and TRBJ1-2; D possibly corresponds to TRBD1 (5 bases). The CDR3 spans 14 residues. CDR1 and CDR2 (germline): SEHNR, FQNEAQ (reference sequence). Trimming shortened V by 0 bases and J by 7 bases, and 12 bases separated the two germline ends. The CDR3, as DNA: TGTGCCAGCAGCTTAGCCTCAGGGAGTACTGGCTACACCTTC. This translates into CASSLASGSTGYTF.

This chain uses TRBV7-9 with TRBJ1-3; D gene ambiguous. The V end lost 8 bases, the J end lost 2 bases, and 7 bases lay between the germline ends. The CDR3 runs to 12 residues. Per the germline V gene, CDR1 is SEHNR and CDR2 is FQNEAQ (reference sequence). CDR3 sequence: CASHNAGNTIYF. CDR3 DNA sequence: TGTGCCAGCCATAACGCTGGAAACACCATATATTTT.

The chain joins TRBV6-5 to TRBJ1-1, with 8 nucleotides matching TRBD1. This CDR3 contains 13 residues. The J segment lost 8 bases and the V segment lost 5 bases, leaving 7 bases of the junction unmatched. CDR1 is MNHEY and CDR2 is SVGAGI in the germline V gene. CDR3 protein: CASSRDRKFEAFF. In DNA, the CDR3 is TGTGCCAGCAGTAGGGACAGGAAATTCGAAGCTTTCTTT.

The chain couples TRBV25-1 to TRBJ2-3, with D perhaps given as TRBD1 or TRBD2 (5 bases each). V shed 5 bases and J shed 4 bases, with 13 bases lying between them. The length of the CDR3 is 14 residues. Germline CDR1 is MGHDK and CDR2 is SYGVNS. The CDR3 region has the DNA TGTGCCAGCAGTCACAACCGGGGCGCAGATACGCAGTATTTT. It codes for CASSHNRGADTQYF.

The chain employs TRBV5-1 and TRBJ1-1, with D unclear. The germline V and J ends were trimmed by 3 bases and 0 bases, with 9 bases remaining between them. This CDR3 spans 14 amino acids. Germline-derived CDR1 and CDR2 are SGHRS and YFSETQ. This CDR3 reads CASSYSNLNTEAFF. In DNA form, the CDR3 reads TGCGCCAGCAGCTACTCTAATTTGAACACTGAAGCTTTCTTT.

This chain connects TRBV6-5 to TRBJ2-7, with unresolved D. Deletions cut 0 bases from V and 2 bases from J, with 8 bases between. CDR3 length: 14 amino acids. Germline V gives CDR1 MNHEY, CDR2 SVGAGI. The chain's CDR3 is CASSYSTPTYEQYF. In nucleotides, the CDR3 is TGTGCCAGCAGTTACTCGACCCCAACCTACGAGCAGTACTTC.